This is a list of T cell receptor beta chains from one sample in a study of beta chain features in type 1 diabetes. This table comes from immunoSEQ multiplex PCR, and its TCRdb copy is limited to in-frame clones, with some not included. The repertoire has roughly 240,000 clones, under 70% of them found once; the top ten carry 0.053%. The sequenced sample consisted of naive CD4+ T cells from blood. The receptors come from a man aged 25 to 40 in good health. CDR3s include the opening cysteine and the closing phenylalanine or tryptophan. A D gene is named only where the DNA matches it firmly. Not every row has a clone size; where given, it reads once, few, many or a size class.

TRBV9	TRBJ2-1	.	.	CASSVSSPYNEQFF	TGTGCCAGCAGCGTGTCCAGTCCTTACAATGAGCAGTTCTTC
TRBV30	TRBJ1-4	TRBD1	.	CAWSVPRGGDEKLFF	TGTGCCTGGAGTGTACCCAGGGGGGGAGATGAAAAACTGTTTTTT
TRBV5-4	TRBJ2-1	.	.	CASSPGGKTGNNEQFF	TGTGCCAGCAGCCCAGGAGGGAAGACAGGAAACAATGAGCAGTTCTTC
TRBV30	TRBJ2-5	.	.	CAWSVGGAIQETQYF	TGTGCCTGGAGTGTGGGGGGTGCGATCCAAGAGACCCAGTACTTC
TRBV7-2	TRBJ2-1	TRBD1	.	CASSTPRTGVSGGSFF	TGTGCCAGCAGCACCCCCCGGACAGGGGTGTCGGGCGGGAGCTTCTTC
TRBV7-8	TRBJ2-1	.	.	CASRVSELYNEQFF	TGTGCCAGCAGGGTATCGGAGCTCTACAATGAGCAGTTCTTC
TRBV18	TRBJ2-3	.	.	CASSPREMITDTQYF	TGTGCCAGCTCACCACGGGAAATGATCACAGATACGCAGTATTTT
TRBV10-3	TRBJ2-6	.	.	CAIRRDVTGANVLTF	TGTGCCATCAGGAGGGATGTGACTGGGGCCAACGTCCTGACTTTC
TRBV30	TRBJ1-1	.	once	CAWSLGPSTEAFF	TGTGCCTGGAGTCTGGGCCCGTCCACTGAAGCTTTCTTT
TRBV29-1	TRBJ2-1	.	few	CSATRGFSYNEQFF	TGCAGCGCAACCCGGGGATTCTCCTACAATGAGCAGTTCTTC
TRBV5-1	TRBJ2-3	TRBD2	.	CASSSTSGADTQYF	TGCGCCAGCAGCTCGACTAGCGGGGCAGATACGCAGTATTTT
TRBV5-1	TRBJ2-3	.	.	CASSLERSTDTQYF	TGCGCCAGCAGCTTAGAGCGGTCCACAGATACGCAGTATTTT
TRBV25-1	TRBJ1-2	.	.	CASSVKDTGYTF	TGTGCCAGCAGTGTTAAGGACACTGGCTACACCTTC
TRBV13	TRBJ2-1	.	.	CASSSRRPGSYNEQFF	TGTGCCAGCAGCTCCCGTCGTCCCGGCTCCTACAATGAGCAGTTCTTC
TRBV10-1	TRBJ1-1	.	.	CASSALNTEAFF	TGCGCCAGCAGTGCCCTGAACACTGAAGCTTTCTTT
TRBV30	TRBJ2-2	.	.	CAWSDGRRNTGELFF	TGTGCCTGGAGCGACGGAAGGAGGAACACCGGGGAGCTGTTTTTT
TRBV9	TRBJ2-2	.	few	CASSIDRNTGELFF	TGTGCCAGCAGCATAGACAGAAACACCGGGGAGCTGTTTTTT
TRBV11-2	TRBJ2-7	TRBD1	.	CASSNNRDRYEQYF	TGTGCCAGCAGTAATAACCGGGACAGGTACGAGCAGTACTTC
TRBV30	TRBJ2-3	.	few	CALQLGTDTQYF	TGTGCCCTCCAGCTGGGGACAGATACGCAGTATTTT
TRBV29-1	TRBJ2-7	.	.	CSVASYRVESYEQYF	TGCAGCGTCGCCTCGTATCGGGTCGAATCCTACGAGCAGTACTTC
TRBV4-3	TRBJ2-1	TRBD2	.	CASSQDTLAGSYNEQFF	TGCGCCAGCAGCCAAGATACCCTAGCGGGCTCCTACAATGAGCAGTTCTTC
TRBV15	TRBJ2-3	.	.	CATSRDPPDTQYF	TGTGCCACCAGCAGAGATCCCCCAGATACGCAGTATTTT
TRBV9	TRBJ2-1	TRBD1	few	CASTHTDRGGNEQFF	TGTGCCAGCACCCACACTGACAGGGGTGGGAATGAGCAGTTCTTC
TRBV4-3	TRBJ2-5	.	.	CASSQVPGETQYF	TGCGCCAGCAGCCAAGTCCCTGGGGAGACCCAGTACTTC
TRBV9	TRBJ2-4	.	.	CASSVEAGRDIQYF	TGTGCCAGCAGCGTAGAAGCGGGTCGCGACATTCAGTACTTC
TRBV30	TRBJ1-5	.	.	CAWSGSGRGSQPQHF	TGTGCCTGGAGTGGTTCAGGGAGAGGGAGTCAGCCCCAGCATTTT
TRBV28	TRBJ2-5	.	.	CASSSAGETQYF	TGTGCCAGCAGCTCGGCGGGAGAGACCCAGTACTTC
TRBV29-1	TRBJ1-2	.	once	CSVEGSYGYTF	TGCAGCGTTGAAGGGAGCTATGGCTACACCTTC
TRBV7-9	TRBJ2-5	.	once	CASSLTKLGRQETQYF	TGTGCCAGCAGCTTAACGAAACTAGGTCGCCAAGAGACCCAGTACTTC
TRBV7-9	TRBJ1-1	.	few	CASSQTKGVGTEAFF	TGTGCCAGCAGCCAGACCAAGGGGGTAGGAACTGAAGCTTTCTTT
TRBV4-1	TRBJ1-3	.	.	CASSQDRNREWRNTIYF	TGCGCCAGCAGCCAAGATAGGAACAGGGAATGGCGAAACACCATATATTTT
TRBV30	TRBJ2-1	.	few	CAWSPENEQFF	TGTGCCTGGTCGCCCGAGAATGAGCAGTTCTTC
TRBV11-2	TRBJ2-4	TRBD1	.	CASSTLRGRAKNIQYF	TGTGCCAGCAGCACCCTCAGGGGGCGCGCCAAAAACATTCAGTACTTC
TRBV30	TRBJ2-5	.	.	CAWSVQGRRETQYF	TGTGCCTGGAGTGTACAGGGGAGGCGGGAGACCCAGTACTTC
TRBV6-6	TRBJ2-2	TRBD2	.	CASSRGLAGVPGELFF	TGTGCCAGCAGTCGCGGACTAGCGGGAGTCCCCGGGGAGCTGTTTTTT
TRBV19	TRBJ2-3	.	.	CASSIRGDTQYF	TGTGCCAGTAGTATCCGGGGAGATACGCAGTATTTT
TRBV7-2	TRBJ2-2	.	.	CASSPRSLDKTELFF	TGTGCCAGCAGTCCCCGGTCCCTCGATAAAACTGAGCTGTTTTTT
TRBV30	TRBJ2-2	.	.	CARGVDGTGELFF	TGTGCCCGCGGGGTAGATGGCACCGGGGAGCTGTTTTTT
TRBV7-2	TRBJ2-2	.	.	CASSLAASTGELFF	TGTGCCAGCAGCTTAGCCGCGTCCACCGGGGAGCTGTTTTTT
TRBV30	TRBJ1-2	.	.	CAWSVIGNNYGYTF	TGTGCCTGGAGTGTTATAGGGAACAACTATGGCTACACCTTC
TRBV15	TRBJ2-5	TRBD2	.	CATSRGLAGGGSRETQYF	TGTGCCACCAGCAGAGGTCTAGCGGGAGGAGGGTCACGGGAGACCCAGTACTTC
TRBV20-1	TRBJ1-4	.	.	CSASLTEKLFF	TGCAGTGCTAGTTTGACGGAAAAACTGTTTTTT
TRBV7-9	TRBJ2-5	.	once	CASSLLLQETQYF	TGTGCCAGCAGCTTACTCTTACAAGAGACCCAGTACTTC
TRBV5-1	TRBJ2-5	TRBD1	few	CASSQGQAQETQYF	TGCGCCAGCAGCCAGGGACAGGCTCAAGAGACCCAGTACTTC
TRBV30	TRBJ1-1	.	few	CAWSGDRNTEAFF	TGTGCCTGGAGTGGGGACCGGAACACTGAAGCTTTCTTT
TRBV29-1	TRBJ2-2	TRBD1	.	CSVGQGPNTGELFF	TGCAGCGTTGGACAGGGACCGAACACCGGGGAGCTGTTTTTT
TRBV30	TRBJ1-2	TRBD1	.	CARSTGLLFYGYTF	TGTGCCCGCTCGACAGGGCTCCTTTTCTATGGCTACACCTTC
TRBV29-1	TRBJ1-1	.	.	CSVEMRSRGDTEAFF	TGCAGCGTTGAAATGCGGTCCAGAGGGGACACTGAAGCTTTCTTT